This T cell receptor beta chain is from a study of blood T cell repertoires in COVID-19. The overall study: From the United States, Italy and Spain came samples of acute and convalescent COVID-19. The analysed material was cDNA or gDNA that came from T cells, B-cell-depleted T cells, or PBMCs.

Methods used by the authors: Reference gene primers were amplified, and this amplification served to estimate nucleated cell counts. Generated by immunoSEQ multiplex PCR, the TCRdb table keeps only in-frame clones and is missing some. V, J and clone size are taken as reported in that table, and D and trimming were inferred from the DNA itself. The sample lists about 120,000 clones; roughly 90% were seen once. The V and J ends lost 3 bases and 1 base respectively, with 6 bases between them. Germline assignment: CDR1 KGHSH and CDR2 LQKENI. The CDR3 loop spans 13 amino acids. This clone has only one observation.

Sequenced input: peripheral blood. This TCR was recovered from a woman older than 75 with acute or convalescent COVID-19. V and J are TRBV18 and TRBJ1-1; D is unresolved. The CDR3 reads CASSPISNTEAFF. The CDR3 region has the DNA TGTGCCAGCTCACCTATCTCGAACACTGAAGCTTTCTTT. The whole variable domain, remainder taken from reference TRBV18 and TRBJ1-1, is NAGVMQNPRHLVRRRGQEARLRCSPMKGHSHVYWYRQLPEEGLKFMVYLQKENIIDESGMPKERFSAEFPKEGPSILRIQQVVRGDSAAYFCASSPISNTEAFFGQGTRLTVV.